This T cell receptor (beta chain) was profiled in a study of T cell responses to AZD1222 COVID-19 vaccine. This table comes from immunoSEQ multiplex PCR, and its TCRdb copy is limited to in-frame clones, with some not included. Seen here are approximately 160,000 clones, about nine tenths observed once, and the top ten hold 2% to 3%. About this clone itself: Its antigen is still unknown.

Study findings and constraints: Scientists sampled the repertoires only once the peak T cell response had passed.

V gave up 8 bases and J gave up 6 bases; unmatched junction bases: 7. CDR3 length: 14 residues. Germline V CDR1 and CDR2: LGHDT, YNNKEL (reference sequence). This receptor was obtained from an adult in good health. The rearrangement joins TRBV3-1 (or the pseudogene TRBV3-2) to TRBJ2-1; 10 nucleotides align to TRBD1. The sample was peripheral blood, taken on day 0 of AZD1222 vaccination. CDR3: CASAARQGANEQFF. The CDR3 DNA is TGTGCCAGCGCAGCCCGACAGGGGGCCAATGAGCAGTTCTTC.